These 8 T cell receptor beta chains share one sample of origin, sequenced in a study of T cell responses to AZD1222 COVID-19 vaccine. The protocol was immunoSEQ multiplex PCR, while the TCRdb copy is restricted to in-frame clones and leaves out a portion. The table shows 75,000 to 95,000 clones, with 85% occurring only once. This material consisted of peripheral blood, taken 28 days after the second AZD1222 dose. All receptors come from an adult who received the AZD1222 COVID-19 vaccine.

The V and J genes are TRBV13 and TRBJ1-2; D is perhaps TRBD1 (6 bases). Trimming left V 5 bases short and J 0 bases short, with 22 bases between. This CDR3 is 18 amino acids long. The germline CDR1 and CDR2 sequences are PRHDT and FYEKMQ (reference sequence). CDR3 protein: CASSTRTVSGLANYGYTF. The CDR3 nucleotides read TGTGCCAGCAGCACCCGGACAGTTTCCGGCTTAGCTAACTATGGCTACACCTTC.

The CDR3 sequence is CASSPAGTGTDTQYF. DNA for the CDR3: TGTGCCAGCAGCCCTGCCGGGACAGGGACAGATACGCAGTATTTT. The V gene is TRBV4-2, the J gene TRBJ2-3, with 9 positions matching TRBD1. This CDR3 has 15 amino acids. Looked up from germline, CDR1 is LGHNA and CDR2 is YNFKEQ. V lost 4 bases and J lost 3; bases outside the gene matches: 5.

The rearrangement joins TRBV18 to TRBJ2-1; D may be TRBD2 (6 bases). Germline CDR1 KGHSH, CDR2 LQKENI. The CDR3 totals 15 residues. The V end lost 6 bases, the J end lost 4 bases, and 16 bases lay between the germline ends. CDR3 DNA: TGTGCCAGCTCCGGGGGATCGTACGCGTACAATGAGCAGTTCTTC. Translation: CASSGGSYAYNEQFF.

V gene TRBV5-1 combines with J gene TRBJ1-3, with no clear D. V was cut by 1 base and J by 4 bases, with 6 bases left in between. Germline lookup yields CDR1 SGHRS and CDR2 YFSETQ. There are 13 residues in the CDR3. The CDR3 region has the DNA TGCGCCAGCAGCTTGCCGGAGGGAAACACCATATATTTT. Amino acid sequence: CASSLPEGNTIYF.

This sequence joins TRBV6-5 and TRBJ1-1, with 8 bases matching TRBD1. Germline CDR1 is MNHEY and CDR2 is SVGAGI. After removal of 10 bases from V and 0 bases from J, the junction contained 10 bases not matched to a gene. The CDR3 has 15 amino acids. CDR3 sequence reads: CATNRGGAMNTEAFF. The DNA of the CDR3 is TGTGCCACCAACAGGGGGGGGGCGATGAACACTGAAGCTTTCTTT.

This chain links TRBV7-2 with TRBJ2-4; TRBD1 aligns across 8 bases. Looked up from germline, CDR1 is SGHTA and CDR2 is FQGNSA. V dropped 6 bases and J dropped 1; count of bases not matched to a gene: 8. CDR3 length equals 16 residues. The CDR3 nucleotides read TGTGCCAGCAGGTTCCCGGGACAGGCTGCCAAAAACATTCAGTACTTC. Its protein product is CASRFPGQAAKNIQYF.

The chain carries TRBV28 and TRBJ2-1, with 11 bases lining up with TRBD2. CDR1 and CDR2 (germline): MDHEN, SYDVKM. V dropped 4 bases and J dropped 4; count of bases not matched to a gene: 6. CDR3 length: 16 residues. The CDR3 reads CASSSAGTSGYNEQFF. The DNA for the CDR3 is TGTGCCAGCAGTTCTGCCGGGACTAGCGGATACAATGAGCAGTTCTTC.

The V gene is TRBV15, the J gene TRBJ2-7, with D possibly TRBD1 on 6 matching bases. The CDR3 is 16 amino acids. CDR1 and CDR2 (germline): LNHNV, YYDKDF (reference sequence). V gave up 6 bases and J gave up 3 bases, with 21 bases separating them. CDR3 residues: CATSRPTSGVDYEQYF. The CDR3 DNA reads TGTGCCACCAGTCGCCCTACATCAGGGGTGGACTACGAGCAGTACTTC.